This TCR beta chain was identified during a study of OX40 agonist ivuxolimab in advanced cancers. Exclusion of a patient followed from autoimmune disease history or systemic immunosuppression. Only in-frame clones appear in the TCRdb table, and some are missing; sequencing was by immunoSEQ multiplex PCR. The data show about 74,000 clones, about 82% seen once. This clone was observed a few times. As yet, its antigen is unknown. Study outcomes and limitations: People who partly responded at 0.1-3.0 mg/kg had some of the least clonal expansion seen.

The CDR3 totals 13 residues. Germline V lookup: CDR1 SNHLY, CDR2 FYNNEI. Trimming removed 4 bases from V and 6 bases from J, with 10 bases in between. Sequenced here: CD4+ or CD8+ T cells sorted from blood, sampled in a trial of the OX40 agonist ivuxolimab. The rearrangement joins TRBV2 to TRBJ2-1, with a weak D call TRBD2 (5 bases). This sequence originates from an adult with an advanced solid tumor such as melanoma, head and neck, liver or kidney cancer. This chain's CDR3 is CASSAGMGNEQFF. CDR3 sequence (DNA): TGTGCCAGCAGTGCCGGGATGGGCAATGAGCAGTTCTTC.